Here is one TCR beta chain with its context. The record originates from a study of T cell changes during pregnancy in multiple sclerosis. Only in-frame clones appear in the TCRdb table, and some are missing; sequencing was by immunoSEQ multiplex PCR. Here the sample spans some 64,000 clones, 90% being singletons. The CDR3 has 15 residues. With V trimmed by 1 base and J by 0 bases, 0 bases remained unmatched. Germline CDR1 LGHNA, CDR2 YNFKEQ. The chain couples TRBV4-2 to TRBJ2-1; TRBD2 matches at 7 bases. This TCR was sampled from a female donor in good health, enrolled as a control in a pregnancy study. Specimen: peripheral blood, collected in the second trimester of pregnancy. CDR3: CASSQGEGSYNEQFF. The DNA of the CDR3 is TGTGCCAGCAGCCAAGGGGAGGGCTCCTACAATGAGCAGTTCTTC.